This T cell receptor beta chain was obtained from a study of vaccination and CD4 T cells after COVID-19. This sample's treatment: approximately nine-day PBMC culture with coronavirus spike peptide pools or control peptides (ViraFEST assay). Worth noting for this clonotype: Its antigen is unidentified.

Trimming took 6 bases from V and 5 from J, leaving 13 bases between them. CDR3 length: 13 residues. Scientists ran DNA taken from cultured CD4+ T cells through the Oncomine TCR Beta short-read assay for sequencing. Using its own MiXCR run on the PCR reads, TCRdb lists one record per CDR3 protein. The sample comprises about 26,000 distinct CDR3 sequences, roughly 50% of which are singletons, and under 30% rests with the top ten. This receptor was obtained from a human donor who received a COVID-19 vaccine. The sample here was CD4+ T cells from blood, cultured in vitro, taken before SARS-CoV-2 vaccination. The rearrangement uses TRBV12-3 or TRBV12-4 and TRBJ1-2; D not resolved. The CDR3 sequence: CASRTELGYGYTF. CDR3 nucleotides: TGTGCCAGCAGAACGGAATTGGGATATGGCTACACCTTC.